The rows below give T cell receptor beta chains drawn from one sample of a study of blood T cell repertoires in COVID-19. TCRdb's copy holds only in-frame clones and misses some; the assay was immunoSEQ multiplex PCR. Of more than 85,000 clones in the sample, approximately 86% were seen once. The sequenced sample was peripheral blood. These receptors originate from a man aged 45-60 years with active or convalescent COVID-19. Both conserved end residues are part of each CDR3. The order of the fields is J gene, D gene, clone size, V gene, CDR3 DNA, CDR3 protein. A D gene is named only where the DNA matches it firmly. Clone size is stated in some rows and not others, as once, few, many or a class when expanded.

j_call: TRBJ2-7; d_call: TRBD2; clone_size: .; v_call: TRBV6-2/TRBV6-3; cdr3_nt: TGTGCCAGCAGGCCTAGCGGGGGGGACTACGAGCAGTACTTC; cdr3_aa: CASRPSGGDYEQYF
j_call: TRBJ2-1; d_call: TRBD1; clone_size: .; v_call: TRBV10-3; cdr3_nt: TGTGCCATCAGGACCGGGACAGGGGATTACAATGAGCAGTTCTTC; cdr3_aa: CAIRTGTGDYNEQFF
j_call: TRBJ1-1; d_call: .; clone_size: few; v_call: TRBV2; cdr3_nt: TGTGCCAGCAGGGCCGAGGTCACGGGGGGCATGAACACTGAAGCTTTCTTT; cdr3_aa: CASRAEVTGGMNTEAFF
j_call: TRBJ1-1; d_call: .; clone_size: .; v_call: TRBV6-5; cdr3_nt: TGTGCCAGCATTCGGGTGAACACTGAAGCTTTCTTT; cdr3_aa: CASIRVNTEAFF
j_call: TRBJ1-4; d_call: .; clone_size: .; v_call: TRBV12-3/TRBV12-4; cdr3_nt: TGTGCCACTAGGGGGAATCATGAAAAACTGTTTTTT; cdr3_aa: CATRGNHEKLFF
j_call: TRBJ1-5; d_call: TRBD1; clone_size: once; v_call: TRBV6-1; cdr3_nt: TGTGCCAGCAGTGAAGTAAGGGGGCAAGTCAATCAGCCCCAGCATTTT; cdr3_aa: CASSEVRGQVNQPQHF
j_call: TRBJ1-5; d_call: TRBD1; clone_size: few; v_call: TRBV6-6; cdr3_nt: TGTGCCAGCAGCCGGGACAGTAATCAGCCCCAGCATTTT; cdr3_aa: CASSRDSNQPQHF
j_call: TRBJ1-1; d_call: .; clone_size: .; v_call: TRBV29-1; cdr3_nt: TGCAGCGTTGCGGGGGGAATGAACACTGAAGCTTTCTTT; cdr3_aa: CSVAGGMNTEAFF
j_call: TRBJ2-5; d_call: TRBD2; clone_size: .; v_call: TRBV6-5; cdr3_nt: TGTGCCAGCAGCAGCGGGGGGGAAGAGACCCAGTACTTC; cdr3_aa: CASSSGGEETQYF
j_call: TRBJ2-3; d_call: .; clone_size: .; v_call: TRBV6-5; cdr3_nt: TGTGCCATTAAAACACAGGGTGGGATGGATACGCAGTATTTT; cdr3_aa: CAIKTQGGMDTQYF
j_call: TRBJ1-2; d_call: TRBD1; clone_size: .; v_call: TRBV9; cdr3_nt: TGTGCCAGCAGCGTAGGGGACAGGGCCTATGGCTACACCTTC; cdr3_aa: CASSVGDRAYGYTF
j_call: TRBJ2-5; d_call: TRBD1; clone_size: .; v_call: TRBV2; cdr3_nt: TGTGCCACCATCCCGGGGACAGCTCAAGAGACCCAGTACTTC; cdr3_aa: CATIPGTAQETQYF
j_call: TRBJ2-2; d_call: .; clone_size: .; v_call: TRBV27; cdr3_nt: TGTGCCAGCAGTCCGGGGGTATTTAACACCGGGGAGCTGTTTTTT; cdr3_aa: CASSPGVFNTGELFF
j_call: TRBJ1-2; d_call: .; clone_size: .; v_call: TRBV7-8; cdr3_nt: TGTGCCAGCAGCTTACTATTCAAAGGCGGCTATGGCTACACCTTC; cdr3_aa: CASSLLFKGGYGYTF
j_call: TRBJ1-4; d_call: .; clone_size: .; v_call: TRBV19; cdr3_nt: TGTGCCAGTACTGCGGACCAGGCGGGGGAAAAACTGTTTTTT; cdr3_aa: CASTADQAGEKLFF
j_call: TRBJ1-1; d_call: .; clone_size: .; v_call: TRBV6-5; cdr3_nt: TGTGCCAGCAGGCAGGAGCGGGTCAACACTGAAGCTTTCTTT; cdr3_aa: CASRQERVNTEAFF
j_call: TRBJ1-6; d_call: TRBD1; clone_size: few; v_call: TRBV7-9; cdr3_nt: TGTGCCAGCAGCCGAAGACAGGGGGTTTCATCACCCCTCCACTTT; cdr3_aa: CASSRRQGVSSPLHF
j_call: TRBJ2-5; d_call: TRBD1; clone_size: .; v_call: TRBV7-9; cdr3_nt: TGTGCCAGCAGCTTAGCGGGACAGGGGAGAGAGACCCAGTACTTC; cdr3_aa: CASSLAGQGRETQYF
j_call: TRBJ1-2; d_call: TRBD1; clone_size: .; v_call: TRBV29-1; cdr3_nt: TGCAGCGGACACTCCGGGACAGAAGACTATGGCTACACCTTC; cdr3_aa: CSGHSGTEDYGYTF
j_call: TRBJ2-5; d_call: .; clone_size: .; v_call: TRBV18; cdr3_nt: TGTGCCAGCTCACCAATCGGGGATCAAGAGACCCAGTACTTC; cdr3_aa: CASSPIGDQETQYF
j_call: TRBJ1-1; d_call: .; clone_size: once; v_call: TRBV6-4; cdr3_nt: TGTGCCAGCAGCCGACAGGAGAACACTGAAGCTTTCTTT; cdr3_aa: CASSRQENTEAFF
j_call: TRBJ2-5; d_call: .; clone_size: .; v_call: TRBV29-1; cdr3_nt: TGCAGCGTTGGCGGGGCAGGTGTGGAGACCCAGTACTTC; cdr3_aa: CSVGGAGVETQYF
j_call: TRBJ2-3; d_call: TRBD1; clone_size: .; v_call: TRBV19; cdr3_nt: TGTGCCAGTAGTATTCGACAGGGCGCAGATACGCAGTATTTT; cdr3_aa: CASSIRQGADTQYF
j_call: TRBJ2-2; d_call: TRBD1; clone_size: .; v_call: TRBV7-9; cdr3_nt: TGTGCCAGCAGCTCCCGACAGGGAGCCGGGGAGCTGTTTTTT; cdr3_aa: CASSSRQGAGELFF
j_call: TRBJ1-4; d_call: .; clone_size: .; v_call: TRBV30; cdr3_nt: TGTGCCTGGACCACCAGATACCCTAATGAAAAACTGTTTTTT; cdr3_aa: CAWTTRYPNEKLFF
j_call: TRBJ1-5; d_call: .; clone_size: .; v_call: TRBV19; cdr3_nt: TGTGCCAGTAGCCCCCCGCCAGATAGCAATCAGCCCCAGCATTTT; cdr3_aa: CASSPPPDSNQPQHF
j_call: TRBJ2-1; d_call: .; clone_size: .; v_call: TRBV19; cdr3_nt: TGTGCCAGTAGTGCGCAGACGGGTACCTACAATGAGCAGTTCTTC; cdr3_aa: CASSAQTGTYNEQFF
j_call: TRBJ1-1; d_call: TRBD1; clone_size: .; v_call: TRBV6-1; cdr3_nt: TGTGCCAGCAGTGAAACGACAGGGGGGACTGAAGCTTTCTTT; cdr3_aa: CASSETTGGTEAFF
j_call: TRBJ1-2; d_call: .; clone_size: .; v_call: TRBV10-3; cdr3_nt: TGTGCCACGCAGGGGAAGGATGGCTACACCTTC; cdr3_aa: CATQGKDGYTF
j_call: TRBJ2-7; d_call: .; clone_size: .; v_call: TRBV29-1; cdr3_nt: TGCAGCGTTGAAGATTCCAGGTCCTACGAGCAGTACTTC; cdr3_aa: CSVEDSRSYEQYF
j_call: TRBJ2-3; d_call: .; clone_size: .; v_call: TRBV3-1/TRBV3-2; cdr3_nt: TGTGCCAGCAGCCAAGGTAGCGGACTCACAGATACGCAGTATTTT; cdr3_aa: CASSQGSGLTDTQYF
j_call: TRBJ2-7; d_call: .; clone_size: few; v_call: TRBV11-2; cdr3_nt: TGTGCCAGCAGCCCACAGGTCACATCCTACGAGCAGTACTTC; cdr3_aa: CASSPQVTSYEQYF
j_call: TRBJ2-2; d_call: .; clone_size: once; v_call: TRBV10-3; cdr3_nt: TGTGCCATCAGTGAAGTGGGGACACTGAACACCGGGGAGCTGTTTTTT; cdr3_aa: CAISEVGTLNTGELFF
j_call: TRBJ2-3; d_call: TRBD2; clone_size: .; v_call: TRBV10-3; cdr3_nt: TGTGCCATCACCTCCGGACTAGCGGGGGACACAGATACGCAGTATTTT; cdr3_aa: CAITSGLAGDTDTQYF
j_call: TRBJ2-5; d_call: TRBD1; clone_size: .; v_call: TRBV5-1; cdr3_nt: TGCGCCAGCAGCTTGGCACCGGGACAGGGGGTCGGAAGCACGCAAGAGACCCAGTACTTC; cdr3_aa: CASSLAPGQGVGSTQETQYF
j_call: TRBJ1-2; d_call: .; clone_size: .; v_call: TRBV28; cdr3_nt: TGTGCCAGCAGTACAGGCCCTAACTATGGCTACACCTTC; cdr3_aa: CASSTGPNYGYTF
j_call: TRBJ1-1; d_call: TRBD1; clone_size: .; v_call: TRBV6-5; cdr3_nt: TGTGCCAGCAGGGACAGGAGTCGTGGAGCTTTCTTT; cdr3_aa: CASRDRSRGAFF
j_call: TRBJ2-7; d_call: .; clone_size: .; v_call: TRBV7-6; cdr3_nt: TGTGCCAGCAGCAAGACAGGTTCCTACGAGCAGTACTTC; cdr3_aa: CASSKTGSYEQYF
j_call: TRBJ2-5; d_call: .; clone_size: .; v_call: TRBV5-1; cdr3_nt: TGCGCCAGCAGCTTGGGCCTTACAGGAGAGACCCAGTACTTC; cdr3_aa: CASSLGLTGETQYF
j_call: TRBJ1-2; d_call: .; clone_size: .; v_call: TRBV3-1/TRBV3-2; cdr3_nt: TGTGCCAGCAGCCAAGGACGGGATGGCTACACCTTC; cdr3_aa: CASSQGRDGYTF
j_call: TRBJ1-2; d_call: TRBD1; clone_size: .; v_call: TRBV28; cdr3_nt: TGTGCCAGCAGTTCGCCGGGACAGGGGTTCTATGGCTACACCTTC; cdr3_aa: CASSSPGQGFYGYTF
j_call: TRBJ2-7; d_call: TRBD1; clone_size: once; v_call: TRBV5-8; cdr3_nt: TGTGCCAGCAGCCGGGACAGGGCCTACGAGCAGTACTTC; cdr3_aa: CASSRDRAYEQYF
j_call: TRBJ1-5; d_call: TRBD1; clone_size: .; v_call: TRBV6-5; cdr3_nt: TGTGCCAGCAGTCTAGGGACAGGGGGCGGGCAGCCCCAGCATTTT; cdr3_aa: CASSLGTGGGQPQHF
j_call: TRBJ1-5; d_call: .; clone_size: .; v_call: TRBV6-5; cdr3_nt: TGTGCCAGCAGTCTGGCAGAAAATCAGCCCCAGCATTTT; cdr3_aa: CASSLAENQPQHF
j_call: TRBJ1-1; d_call: .; clone_size: .; v_call: TRBV5-1; cdr3_nt: TGCGCCAGCAGCTTGCTGGGGGCGCCGAACACTGAAGCTTTCTTT; cdr3_aa: CASSLLGAPNTEAFF
j_call: TRBJ1-2; d_call: .; clone_size: few; v_call: TRBV10-3; cdr3_nt: TGTGCCATCAGTGAGTCGGAGTCAGAGCATGGCTACACCTTC; cdr3_aa: CAISESESEHGYTF
j_call: TRBJ1-3; d_call: TRBD1; clone_size: .; v_call: TRBV28; cdr3_nt: TGTGCCAGCAGGCTATCGGGACAGTTCTCTGGAAACACCATATATTTT; cdr3_aa: CASRLSGQFSGNTIYF
j_call: TRBJ2-3; d_call: TRBD1; clone_size: .; v_call: TRBV18; cdr3_nt: TGTGCCAGCTCACCACTAGGGGGCCAAGCAGATACGCAGTATTTT; cdr3_aa: CASSPLGGQADTQYF
j_call: TRBJ2-1; d_call: TRBD2; clone_size: few; v_call: TRBV3-1/TRBV3-2; cdr3_nt: TGTGCCAGCAGCCAAGATAGCGGGGGGCGGGCGGATGAGCAGTTCTTC; cdr3_aa: CASSQDSGGRADEQFF
j_call: TRBJ1-1; d_call: TRBD1; clone_size: .; v_call: TRBV18; cdr3_nt: TGTGCCAGCTCACCAGACAGGGGGGTCACTGAAGCTTTCTTT; cdr3_aa: CASSPDRGVTEAFF